This passage covers 4 T cell receptor beta chains from one sample sequenced in a study of cytomegalovirus exposure and HLA in healthy donors. It was with 60 Vbeta and 13 Jbeta primers that the PCR ran. The table came from immunoSEQ multiplex PCR; TCRdb's copy has only in-frame clones and leaves some out. Among roughly 200,000 clones listed, about 9% were seen once. The sequenced sample consisted of PBMCs. The receptors come from a woman aged 25 to 45 in good health and CMV-seropositive.

A few counts support this clone. This chain links TRBV27 with TRBJ2-3, with unresolved D. Trimming took off 6 bases at V and 6 bases at J, with 7 bases between the two ends. In germline, CDR1 is MNHEY, CDR2 SMNVEV (reference sequence). This CDR3 is 11 amino acids long. CDR3 region: CASSRLDTQYF. The CDR3 DNA reads as TGTGCCAGCAGCAGACTTGATACGCAGTATTTT.

This clone was seen a few times. This rearrangement joins TRBV10-2 to TRBJ2-5, with TRBD2 as a possible D gene (5 bases). CDR1 is WSHSY and CDR2 is SAAADI in the germline V gene. The CDR3 covers 12 residues. V shed 10 bases and J shed 5 bases, with 14 bases lying between them. CDR3 protein: CATHGEGETQYF. The CDR3 DNA reads as TGCGCCACGCACGGGGAAGGCGAGACCCAGTACTTC.

This clone was counted between two and nine times. The chain has TRBV2 and TRBJ2-5, with D possibly TRBD1 on 5 matching bases. The CDR3 contains 16 residues. The V and J ends lost 6 bases and 1 base respectively, with 18 bases between them. CDR1 and CDR2 (germline): SNHLY, FYNNEI. The CDR3 protein is CASRRKDSHFQETQYF. CDR3 DNA sequence: TGTGCCAGCAGACGAAAAGACAGCCACTTCCAAGAGACCCAGTACTTC.

This clone was detected only a few times. This chain links TRBV30 with TRBJ1-4; 10 nucleotides align to TRBD1. This CDR3 contains 15 residues. Germline V gives CDR1 GTSNPN, CDR2 SVGIG (reference sequence). J was trimmed by 6 bases and V by 2 bases; bases with no gene match: 6. CDR3 region: CAWSIATGGYEKLFF. CDR3 DNA sequence: TGTGCCTGGAGTATCGCGACAGGGGGCTATGAAAAACTGTTTTTT.